Shown below are 29 T cell receptor beta chains from a single sample sequenced in a study of cytomegalovirus exposure and HLA in healthy donors. The PCR was carried out with 60 Vbeta primers and 13 Jbeta primers. Some clones are missing from TCRdb's copy, which holds only in-frame ones; the method was immunoSEQ multiplex PCR. The sample's table shows about 170,000 clones. Material: PBMCs. These receptor sequences come from a woman in her fifties or sixties in good health and CMV-seronegative.

The gene calls are TRBV7-6 and TRBJ1-6; the match to TRBD1 covers 8 bases. V trimming: 4 bases; J trimming: 7 bases; junction bases outside the gene matches: 9. CDR1 and CDR2 (germline): SGHVS, FNYEAQ. This CDR3 has 16 residues. CDR3 in amino acids: CASSSESGTGNSPLHF. In DNA form, the CDR3 reads TGTGCCAGCAGCTCCGAGTCCGGGACAGGCAATTCACCCCTCCACTTT.

The genes are TRBV7-9 and TRBJ2-1, with 11 bases lining up with TRBD2. V was clipped by 4 bases and J by 3 bases; unmatched bases: 5. CDR1 and CDR2 (germline): SEHNR, FQNEAQ (reference sequence). This CDR3 is 16 amino acids long. Here the CDR3 reads CASSSGTSGLYNEQFF. In nucleotides, the CDR3 is TGTGCCAGCAGCTCCGGGACTAGCGGTCTCTACAATGAGCAGTTCTTC.

The chain recombines TRBV9 with TRBJ2-3, with TRBD2 matching over 8 bases. V lost 0 bases and J lost 0; bases outside the gene matches: 9. The CDR3 is made up of 18 amino acids. Germline CDR1 reads SGDLS; CDR2 reads YYNGEE. The CDR3 region is CASSVDPYSGTSTDTQYF. DNA for the CDR3: TGTGCCAGCAGCGTAGATCCATATAGCGGGACTAGCACAGATACGCAGTATTTT.

This chain joins TRBV6-5 and TRBJ1-2, with D unclear. Looked up from germline, CDR1 is MNHEY and CDR2 is SVGAGI. The CDR3 is 15 amino acids. Trimming cost V 0 bases and J 4 bases, with 12 bases left between them. The CDR3 loop reads CASSYSAGLTYGYTF. The DNA of the CDR3 is TGTGCCAGCAGTTACTCGGCGGGCCTGACCTATGGCTACACCTTC.

The chain joins TRBV5-1 to TRBJ2-5, with D perhaps matching TRBD2 (6 bases). The ends were cut back, 5 bases at V and 4 bases at J, with 18 bases in the middle. CDR3 length: 15 amino acids. Germline CDR1 and CDR2: SGHRS and YFSETQ. The CDR3 region has the DNA TGCGCCAGCAGGGGAGGTCTTACTTCGGGAGAGACCCAGTACTTC. This codes for CASRGGLTSGETQYF.

This chain joins TRBV18 and TRBJ1-1; the D gene is possibly TRBD1 (5 bases). Germline loops: CDR1 KGHSH, CDR2 LQKENI. The V end lost 6 bases, the J end lost 5 bases, and 13 bases lay between the germline ends. This CDR3 comprises 13 residues. The CDR3 spells CASSDSGGTEAFF. The CDR3 nucleotides read TGTGCCAGCTCTGACAGTGGTGGAACTGAAGCTTTCTTT.

This sequence joins TRBV11-2 and TRBJ2-7; D unresolved. Germline CDR1 SGHAT, CDR2 FQNNGV. V lost 0 bases and J lost 3, with 6 bases in between. The length of the CDR3 is 13 residues. The CDR3 region has the DNA TGTGCCAGCAGCTTAGAGCAGGACTACGAGCAGTACTTC. Translating gives CASSLEQDYEQYF.

The chain recombines TRBV5-1 with TRBJ1-4; TRBD1 matches 7 bases. CDR3 length equals 14 residues. Germline trimming cut 0 bases from V and 10 bases from J; bases unmatched to any gene: 6. CDR1 and CDR2 (germline): SGHRS, YFSETQ. CDR3 amino acids: CASSLVGQSGKLFF. The DNA for the CDR3 is TGCGCCAGCAGCTTGGTGGGACAGAGCGGAAAACTGTTTTTT.

This sequence joins TRBV9 and TRBJ2-3; 8 positions match TRBD2. This CDR3 spans 15 amino acids. Germline CDR1 is SGDLS and CDR2 is YYNGEE. V shed 4 bases and J 1 base; nucleotides not matched to a gene: 5. The CDR3 sequence is CASSLAGGRTDTQYF. The CDR3 DNA is TGTGCCAGCAGCCTCGCGGGGGGACGCACAGATACGCAGTATTTT.

The chain links TRBV5-1 to TRBJ1-1; 8 bases are a match to TRBD1. The CDR3 extends over 14 amino acids. CDR1 is SGHRS, CDR2 YFSETQ, per germline. V dropped 6 bases and J dropped 1; count of bases not matched to a gene: 5. The CDR3 DNA is TGCGCCAGCAACTCAGGGGGCCCGAACACTGAAGCTTTCTTT. Amino acid sequence: CASNSGGPNTEAFF.

This chain uses TRBV7-2 with TRBJ1-2; D possibly corresponds to TRBD1 (5 bases). The germline gives CDR1 SGHTA, CDR2 FQGNSA. The CDR3 sequence is 13 residues long. The ends were cut back, 1 base at V and 13 bases at J, with 16 bases in the middle. CDR3 amino acids: CASSLGQGRARTF. The CDR3 DNA sequence: TGTGCCAGCAGCTTAGGTCAGGGTAGAGCTCGCACCTTC.

This rearrangement joins TRBV6-5 to TRBJ1-5; 8 bases are shared with TRBD1. There are 15 residues in the CDR3. Germline CDR1 is MNHEY and CDR2 is SVGAGI. The V gene end was trimmed by 6 bases and the J gene end by 5 bases; junction bases not matched to a gene: 9. DNA for the CDR3: TGTGCCAGCAGGAGCGGACAGGGTATACATCAGCCCCAGCATTTT. It specifies CASRSGQGIHQPQHF.

The chain uses TRBV5-1 and TRBJ1-1, with D hard to call. Between the trimmed V and J ends, which lost 0 bases and 1 base, there was a span of 7 bases. The germline gives CDR1 SGHRS, CDR2 YFSETQ. The CDR3 spans 14 residues. The CDR3 loop is CASSLVLANTEAFF. DNA for the CDR3: TGCGCCAGCAGCTTGGTTCTGGCGAACACTGAAGCTTTCTTT.

This chain connects TRBV5-6 to TRBJ1-4; D might be TRBD1 (6 bases). The CDR3 has 15 residues. Trimming cost V 1 base and J 5 bases, with 12 bases left between them. Germline V lookup: CDR1 SGHDT, CDR2 YYEEEE. For the CDR3, the DNA is TGTGCCAGCAGCTTGTTAGGACAGCAAAATGAAAAACTGTTTTTT. This gives the protein CASSLLGQQNEKLFF.

The gene calls are TRBV5-1 and TRBJ2-5; 8 bases are shared with TRBD2. The J call may be faulty, since TRBJ2-7 better matches the DNA end. The CDR3 length is 16 residues. Germline V CDR1 and CDR2: SGHRS, YFSETQ. CDR3 in DNA: TGCGCCAGCAGCTTGAGATTGAGCGGGGGCCCCTACGAGCAGTACTTC. Translation gives CASSLRLSGGPYEQYF.

The chain is built from TRBV6-6 and TRBJ1-2; TRBD1 matches 8 bases. Germline V gene lookup returns CDR1 MNHNY and CDR2 SVGAGI (reference sequence). CDR3 size: 15 residues. Trimming took 6 bases from V and 2 from J; bases not matched to a gene: 8. DNA for the CDR3: TGTGCCAGCAGCAACCGACAGGGGACCAACTATGGCTACACCTTC. This gives the protein CASSNRQGTNYGYTF.

The chain links TRBV7-2 to TRBJ2-7; the D is unclear. Germline V gene lookup returns CDR1 SGHTA and CDR2 FQGNSA. Between the trimmed V and J ends, which lost 2 bases and 3 bases, there was a span of 11 bases. The CDR3 sequence is 14 residues long. CDR3 nucleotide sequence: TGTGCCAGCAGCTTAACCGGGTTGGTCTACGAGCAGTACTTC. Translated: CASSLTGLVYEQYF. Complete variable domain (other parts from reference TRBV7-2 and TRBJ2-7): GAGVSQSPSNKVTEKGKDVELRCDPISGHTALYWYRQSLGQGLEFLIYFQGNSAPDKSGLPSDRFSAERTGGSVSTLTIQRTQQEDSAVYLCASSLTGLVYEQYFGPGTRLTVT.

The chain recombines TRBV10-1 with TRBJ2-7, with TRBD2 matching 8 bases. Per the germline V gene, CDR1 is WNHNN and CDR2 is SYGVQD (reference sequence). CDR3 length equals 15 residues. The trim removed 3 bases at V and 2 bases at J, leaving 6 bases unmatched. The CDR3 region is CASSEGTGGTYEQYF. The CDR3 DNA is TGCGCCAGCAGTGAAGGGACGGGAGGGACCTACGAGCAGTACTTC.

The CDR3 is CASSQDRVVNEKLFF. CDR3 coding DNA: TGTGCCAGCAGCCAGGACAGGGTGGTTAATGAAAAACTGTTTTTT. The V and J genes are TRBV4-2 and TRBJ1-4; 8 nucleotides line up with TRBD1. CDR3 length: 15 residues. CDR1 and CDR2 from the germline V gene are LGHNA and YNFKEQ. The ends lost 3 bases at V and 4 bases at J; junction bases unmatched: 4.

The CDR3 is CASSVASDTQYF. As DNA, the CDR3 is TGTGCCAGCAGCGTAGCATCAGATACGCAGTATTTT. The chain employs TRBV9 and TRBJ2-3; no clear D gene. This CDR3 contains 12 residues. Deletions cut 0 bases from V and 4 bases from J, with 3 bases between. CDR1 SGDLS and CDR2 YYNGEE come from the germline V gene.

The chain links TRBV19 to TRBJ2-1; D call uncertain. This CDR3 has 14 amino acids. V lost 7 bases and J 0 bases, leaving 10 bases between the germline ends. Germline-derived CDR1 and CDR2 are LNHDA and SQIVND (reference sequence). CDR3 bases: TGTGCCAGTACTACCTATAGCTCCTACAATGAGCAGTTCTTC. Protein: CASTTYSSYNEQFF.

The chain is built from TRBV4-1 and TRBJ1-2; possible D gene TRBD1, 6 bases. The CDR3 length is 14 residues. The germline gives CDR1 MGHRA, CDR2 YSYEKL. The ends were cut back, 4 bases at V and 2 bases at J, with 11 bases in the middle. This CDR3 reads CASSPPDRNYGYTF. The CDR3 region has the DNA TGCGCCAGCAGCCCGCCCGACAGGAACTATGGCTACACCTTC.

The rearrangement joins TRBV5-8 to TRBJ2-3; D might be TRBD2 (5 bases). The CDR3 is 15 residues long. Per the germline V gene, CDR1 is SGHTS and CDR2 is YDEGEE. V lost 5 bases and J lost 7, with 20 bases in between. The CDR3 nucleotides read TGTGCCAGCAGACTGGACTTGTCGCCTCCTTATACGCAGTATTTT. It specifies CASRLDLSPPYTQYF.

This chain connects TRBV2 to TRBJ1-2, with a tentative D call TRBD1 (6 bases). From germline, CDR1 is SNHLY and CDR2 FYNNEI. Trimming left V 4 bases short and J 2 bases short, with 8 bases between. The CDR3 extends over 13 amino acids. DNA of the CDR3: TGTGCCAGCAGTGCGGACAGCAACTATGGCTACACCTTC. Encoded protein: CASSADSNYGYTF.

V is TRBV4-1 and J is TRBJ1-2, with D possibly being TRBD1 (5 bases). Trimming removed 0 bases from V and 3 bases from J, with 8 bases in between. The germline CDR1 and CDR2 sequences are MGHRA and YSYEKL. The CDR3 length is 14 residues. The CDR3 DNA reads TGCGCCAGCAGCCAAGATGACAGCGACTATGGCTACACCTTC. Translation: CASSQDDSDYGYTF.

The chain has TRBV10-3 and TRBJ1-4, with 9 nucleotides matching TRBD1. The germline gives CDR1 ENHRY, CDR2 SYGVKD. The junction had 11 bases not matched to a gene; V was cut back by 6 bases and J by 0 bases. CDR3 size: 18 residues. The CDR3 bases are TGTGCCATCAGCGGAACAGGGGGCGCCTCCACAACTAATGAAAAACTGTTTTTT. This gives the protein CAISGTGGASTTNEKLFF.

The chain recombines TRBV5-1 with TRBJ2-7, with 7 positions matching TRBD2. CDR1 is SGHRS, CDR2 YFSETQ, per germline. The CDR3 has 17 residues. V gave up 1 base and J gave up 3 bases; unmatched junction bases: 13. In nucleotides, the CDR3 is TGCGCCAGCAGCTTGTTCGTCCTCTCGGGGGGAAGCTACGAGCAGTACTTC. Protein sequence: CASSLFVLSGGSYEQYF.

The chain joins TRBV7-9 to TRBJ2-3; no clear D. V lost 7 bases and J lost 6, with 20 bases in between. CDR1 SEHNR and CDR2 FQNEAQ come from the germline V gene (reference sequence). The CDR3 extends over 15 amino acids. In nucleotides, the CDR3 is TGTGCCAGCACCAAGACGTCCGGCACGGGTGATACGCAGTATTTT. Residues: CASTKTSGTGDTQYF.

The CDR3 spells CASSLGQGAADTQYF. CDR3 DNA sequence: TGTGCCAGCAGCTTGGGACAGGGGGCGGCAGATACGCAGTATTTT. The gene calls are TRBV11-3 and TRBJ2-3; 12 bases are shared with TRBD1. Unmatched junction bases numbered 2, after V lost 3 bases and J lost 4 bases. The germline V gene encodes CDR1 SGHNT and CDR2 YENEEA. The CDR3 loop spans 15 amino acids. The variable domain in full, with the rest retrieved from reference TRBV11-3 and TRBJ2-3, is EAGVVQSPRYKIIEKKQPVAFWCNPISGHNTLYWYLQNLGQGPELLIRYENEEAVDDSQLPKDRFSAERLKGVDSTLKIQPAELGDSAVYLCASSLGQGAADTQYFGPGTRLTVL.